This entry lists 2 T cell receptor beta chains sequenced from one sample in a study of blood T cells in healthy people across ages. Combining a sample-barcoded 5' primer with a J-beta primer mix, a second PCR ran for about 7 to 11 cycles. TCRdb independently ran MiXCR on the 5' RACE reads; one entry per CDR3 protein. Found here are around 2 million distinct CDR3 sequences, about 39% of them singletons; the top ten hold more than 20%. Sequenced input: blood. These receptor sequences come from a human donor in good health.

The sample holds a few counts of this clonotype. CDR3 sequence (DNA): TGTGCCAGCAGCCACGGGGCGGGGGGGGTAGGCACTGAAGCTTTCTTT. Amino acid sequence: CASSHGAGGVGTEAFF. The chain employs TRBV7-2 and TRBJ1-1, with D maybe TRBD1 (5 bases). Between the trimmed V and J ends, which lost 5 bases and 4 bases, there was a span of 20 bases. Germline V lookup: CDR1 SGHTA, CDR2 FQGNSA. This CDR3 spans 16 amino acids.

This clonotype has only a few counts. J is TRBJ2-5 and V is TRBV15; perhaps TRBD1 as D (6 bases). Germline CDR1 LNHNV, CDR2 YYDKDF (reference sequence). The CDR3 extends over 16 amino acids. Deletions cut 0 bases from V and 4 bases from J, with 15 bases between. The CDR3: CATSREPRGVAETQYF. The CDR3 DNA reads TGTGCCACCAGCAGAGAACCCAGGGGAGTAGCAGAGACCCAGTACTTC.